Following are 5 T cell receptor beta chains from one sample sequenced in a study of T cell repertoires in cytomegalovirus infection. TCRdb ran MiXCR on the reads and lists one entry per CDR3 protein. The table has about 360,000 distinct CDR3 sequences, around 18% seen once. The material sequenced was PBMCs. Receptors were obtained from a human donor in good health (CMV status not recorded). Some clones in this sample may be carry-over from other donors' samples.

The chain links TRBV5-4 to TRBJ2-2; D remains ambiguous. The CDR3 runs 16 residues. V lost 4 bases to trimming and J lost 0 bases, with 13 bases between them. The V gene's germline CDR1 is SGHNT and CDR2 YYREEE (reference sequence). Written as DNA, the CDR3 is TGTGCCAGCAGCCCGGCGTTGGCCCCGAACACCGGGGAGCTGTTTTTT. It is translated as CASSPALAPNTGELFF.

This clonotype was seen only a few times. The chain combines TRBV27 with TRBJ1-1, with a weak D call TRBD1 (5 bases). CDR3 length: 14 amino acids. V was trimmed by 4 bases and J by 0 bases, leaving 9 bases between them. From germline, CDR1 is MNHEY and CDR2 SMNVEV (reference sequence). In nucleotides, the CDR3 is TGTGCCAGCAGTTCTGGGACGGTGAACACTGAAGCTTTCTTT. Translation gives CASSSGTVNTEAFF.

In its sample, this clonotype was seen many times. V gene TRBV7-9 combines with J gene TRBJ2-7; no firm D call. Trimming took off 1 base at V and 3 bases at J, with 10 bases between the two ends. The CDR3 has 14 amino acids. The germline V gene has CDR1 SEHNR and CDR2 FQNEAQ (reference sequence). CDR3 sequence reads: CASSLVARNYEQYF. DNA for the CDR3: TGTGCCAGCAGCTTAGTGGCCAGGAACTACGAGCAGTACTTC.

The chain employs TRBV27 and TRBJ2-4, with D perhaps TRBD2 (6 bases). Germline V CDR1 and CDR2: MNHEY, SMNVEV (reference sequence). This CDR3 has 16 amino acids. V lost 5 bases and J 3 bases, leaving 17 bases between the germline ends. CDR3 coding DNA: TGTGCCAGCAGTCCAAACCGCCTAGCGCTCAAAAACATTCAGTACTTC. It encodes CASSPNRLALKNIQYF.

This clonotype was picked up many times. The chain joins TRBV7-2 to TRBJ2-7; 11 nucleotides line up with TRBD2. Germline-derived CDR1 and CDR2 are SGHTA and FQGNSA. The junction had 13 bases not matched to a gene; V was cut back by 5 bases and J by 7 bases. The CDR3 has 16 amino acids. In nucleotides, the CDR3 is TGTGCCAGCAGCCTTCAAGGCGGGCTAGCGGGAGGTGAGCAGTACTTC. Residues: CASSLQGGLAGGEQYF.